This T cell receptor beta chain was identified in a study of control samples from healthy donors and cancer patients. Clones were sequenced by immunoSEQ multiplex PCR, and TCRdb holds only the in-frame ones, with some missing. The sample yields over 200,000 clones, about four fifths seen once. The V and J ends lost 3 bases and 1 base respectively, with 9 bases between them. Germline assignment: CDR1 MGHRA and CDR2 YSYEKL. The CDR3 spans 15 residues. The sample was PBMCs. The rearrangement links TRBV4-1 to TRBJ2-2; no reliable D call. The sequence came from a woman aged 55-75 years with lung cancer. The CDR3 spells CASSHVGRNTGELFF. The CDR3 bases are TGCGCCAGCAGCCACGTGGGCCGGAACACCGGGGAGCTGTTTTTT.